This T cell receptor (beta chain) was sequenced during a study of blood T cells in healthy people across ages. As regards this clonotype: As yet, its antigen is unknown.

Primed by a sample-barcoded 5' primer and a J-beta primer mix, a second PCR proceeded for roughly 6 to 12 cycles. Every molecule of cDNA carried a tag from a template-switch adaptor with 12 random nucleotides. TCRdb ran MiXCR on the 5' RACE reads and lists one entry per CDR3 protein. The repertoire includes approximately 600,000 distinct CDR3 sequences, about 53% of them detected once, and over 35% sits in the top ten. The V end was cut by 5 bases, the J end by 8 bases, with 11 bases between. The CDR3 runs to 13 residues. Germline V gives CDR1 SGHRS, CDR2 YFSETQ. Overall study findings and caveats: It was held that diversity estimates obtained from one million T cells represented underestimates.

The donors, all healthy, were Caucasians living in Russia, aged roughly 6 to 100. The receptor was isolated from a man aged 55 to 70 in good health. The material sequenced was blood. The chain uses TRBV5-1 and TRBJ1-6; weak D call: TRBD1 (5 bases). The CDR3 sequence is CASSQGLDSPLHF. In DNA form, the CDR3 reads TGCGCCAGCAGTCAGGGTCTGGATTCACCCCTCCACTTT.